This TCR beta chain was profiled in a study of blood T cell repertoires in COVID-19 (dated by TCRdb to about 2020). Background for the entire study: Samples covering the acute and convalescent phases of COVID-19 were provided by collaborators in the United States, Italy and Spain. The prospective study material was composed of cDNA or gDNA derived from T cells, B-cell-depleted T cells, or PBMCs. Subjects who had been exposed to COVID-19, were actively infected with it, or had recovered from it provided the deeply sampled blood TCRbeta repertoires that made up the dataset. The repertoires were released in a freely available public database meant as a resource for research on the immune response to SARS-CoV-2. Samples came from the ongoing ImmuneRACE study (first 160 participants) plus 1,254 subjects from 6 global collaborators. Nearly every sample came with metadata listing a de-identified subject ID, COVID-19 status, age in years and sex. Where available, HLA class I and class II types were taken from metadata supplied by the sample provider and were not determined by assay-based typing. Results and caveats for the whole study, not just this receptor: Clinical and demographic metadata were provided uncurated, with the amount varying by source and participant.

The CDR3 starts with the cysteine, ends with the phenylalanine, and has 15 residues. The kept DNA is CDR3 alone, 45 bases in frame from the first base. CDR1 and CDR2, per the germline V gene (reference sequence), are MNHEY and SMNVEV. V is pruned by 9 bases and J by 2 bases, leaving 10 bases of the junction without a gene match. The immunoSEQ Assay, a bias-controlled multiplex PCR, was used to amplify TCRbeta CDR3 regions from genomic DNA. The authors' analysis ran thus. Within the assay, amplification of reference gene primers was used to estimate how many nucleated cells each sample contained. To quantify the absolute abundance of each unique TCRbeta CDR3 rearrangement, sequence reads were collapsed and filtered. Productive Simpson clonality was computed per sample as the square root of Simpson's diversity index over productive rearrangements. TCRdb mirrors the immuneACCESS table, restricted to in-frame sequences. Some clones are absent from its copies; in checked studies, under half trace to an unresolved V gene, and the reason for the others is unknown. From that table come the V and J calls and clone size; the DNA was used to work out D and trimming. The sample data list over 400,000 clones, and roughly nine tenths of these were observed just once. The top ten constitute around 8% of the sample.

About this clone: Its antigen specificity is not known. Within one base of it there is no much larger clone, and no base qualities were kept.

One collaborating source in Seattle enrolled patients during active infection and followed them longitudinally through the course of disease. Each collaborating institution followed its own protocols to collect whole blood in K2EDTA tubes. Collaborator samples were shipped for TCRbeta analysis as frozen whole blood, isolated PBMCs, or DNA extracted from either sample type. The clonotype originates from a woman in her 50s with COVID-19, enrolled during active disease. Input material: peripheral blood. The chain was built from TRBV27 and TRBJ1-2; TRBD1 lines up with 9 middle nucleotides. The nucleotides read TGTGCCAGTAGCCTCGTGGGGACAGGGAACTATGGCTACACCTTC. It codes for CASSLVGTGNYGYTF.